This T cell receptor (beta chain) was sequenced during a study of molecular identifiers for immune sequencing clone quantification. Study results and limitations: Shared barcodes on identical TCR molecules could underestimate the sizes of highly expanded clones. Spiked-in Jurkat TCR RNA corresponding to one cell was reported as detectable against 1 million or so naive cells.

Details on this clonotype: Its specificity is unknown. A read error may produce the germline difference seen at one junction end.

Sorted cells numbering 20,000 to 1,000,000, with 10%, 30% or 50% RNA, yielded the naive CD8 libraries. A CD8+CD4-CCR7+CD45RA+ gate was used to sort naive CD8 T cells. TCRdb re-derived calls from the PCR reads in MiXCR, one entry per CDR3 protein. The table has more than 550,000 distinct CDR3 sequences, approximately 24% seen once. Germline V gene data show CDR1 as LGHNA and CDR2 as YSLEER. The CDR3 covers 15 residues. Sequenced input: naive CD8+ T cells from blood, with Jurkat cell RNA spiked in. Subset here: FACS-sorted CD8+CD4-CCR7+CD45RA+ naive T cells. V and J are TRBV4-3 and TRBJ2-3; D remains unclear. The clonotype comes from a human donor in good health. Some libraries in this study had Jurkat cell RNA spiked in. The CDR3 protein is CARSQVYNAADTRYF. Here the CDR3 DNA reads TGCGCCCGCAGCCAAGTTTACAACGCTGCAGATACGCGGTATTTT.